The 16 T cell receptor beta chains listed next were all sequenced from one sample in a study of shared clonotypes between healthy human individuals. Clones were read by immunoSEQ multiplex PCR, and TCRdb kept only the in-frame ones, dropping some. The sample has some 240,000 clones, 50% to 80% seen once. The sequenced material came from memory CD4+ T cells sorted from blood. As for subset: CD45RA-negative fraction. These receptors were collected from a man under 40 in good health.

The V gene is TRBV2, the J gene TRBJ1-1; D uncertain. Germline V gene lookup returns CDR1 SNHLY and CDR2 FYNNEI. CDR3 length equals 14 residues. Trimming left V 5 bases short and J 0 bases short, with 10 bases between. In DNA, the CDR3 is TGTGCCAGCAGTATGACACCAATGAACACTGAAGCTTTCTTT. This gives the protein CASSMTPMNTEAFF.

In this sample, this clone turned up a few times. The J gene is TRBJ2-3, the V gene TRBV18; D tentatively reads TRBD1 or TRBD2 (5 bases each). This CDR3 is built from 16 residues. CDR1 is KGHSH and CDR2 is LQKENI in the germline V gene. The ends were cut back, 4 bases at V and 1 base at J, with 15 bases in the middle. The CDR3 loop reads CASSHRGQGGTDTQYF. In nucleotides, the CDR3 is TGTGCCAGCTCACACAGAGGGCAGGGAGGCACAGATACGCAGTATTTT.

This sequence joins TRBV7-6 and TRBJ1-5; D is unresolved. Deletions cut 8 bases from V and 3 bases from J, with 11 bases between. CDR3 length equals 13 residues. Germline CDR1 and CDR2: SGHVS and FNYEAQ. The DNA of the CDR3 is TGTGCCAGCTCCTTCCGGCCCAATCAGCCCCAGCATTTT. Protein product: CASSFRPNQPQHF.

This clone has just a few counts. The rearrangement links TRBV18 to TRBJ1-1; 12 bases are shared with TRBD1. The CDR3 runs 18 residues. Trimming took 3 bases from V and 4 from J; bases not matched to a gene: 12. The germline V gene encodes CDR1 KGHSH and CDR2 LQKENI. The CDR3 spells CASSPWIGTGGTSTEAFF. In nucleotides, the CDR3 is TGTGCCAGCTCACCCTGGATCGGGACAGGGGGCACGAGCACTGAAGCTTTCTTT.

This chain uses TRBV5-1 with TRBJ2-4, with D tentatively TRBD2 (6 bases). V was shortened by 4 bases and J by 0 bases, with 14 bases between the two germline ends. The CDR3 extends over 16 amino acids. Per the germline V gene, CDR1 is SGHRS and CDR2 is YFSETQ. The CDR3 here is CASSVGLSLAKNIQYF. CDR3 sequence (DNA): TGCGCCAGCAGCGTGGGACTCAGCCTAGCCAAAAACATTCAGTACTTC.

The J gene is TRBJ2-5, the V gene TRBV5-1; D unresolved. Germline V gene data show CDR1 as SGHRS and CDR2 as YFSETQ. The CDR3 length is 12 residues. The V gene lost 5 bases and the J gene lost 6 bases, with 11 bases spanning the gap. CDR3 sequence: CASSTGAQTQYF. CDR3 bases: TGCGCCAGCAGTACTGGTGCGCAGACCCAGTACTTC.

The CDR3 is CARGNSGKSNQPQHF. The CDR3 DNA reads as TGTGCCAGAGGAAACTCGGGGAAAAGCAATCAGCCCCAGCATTTT. This chain joins TRBV7-6 and TRBJ1-5, with no clear D. CDR3 length: 15 amino acids. Trimming took off 9 bases at V and 1 base at J, with 16 bases between the two ends. Germline values: CDR1 SGHVS, CDR2 FNYEAQ.

This chain uses TRBV28 with TRBJ2-3, with D tentatively TRBD2 (5 bases). Trimming took 2 bases from V and 0 from J, leaving 9 bases between them. Germline CDR1 is MDHEN and CDR2 is SYDVKM. The CDR3 extends over 15 amino acids. CDR3 DNA: TGTGCCAGCAGTTTAAAAGCGGCCAGCACAGATACGCAGTATTTT. Translating gives CASSLKAASTDTQYF. The full variable domain, in which reference TRBV28 and TRBJ2-3 provide the parts outside the CDR3, is DVKVTQSSRYLVKRTGEKVFLECVQDMDHENMFWYRQDPGLGLRLIYFSYDVKMKEKGDIPEGYSVSREKKERFSLILESASTNQTSMYLCASSLKAASTDTQYFGPGTRLTVL.

The genes are TRBV6-1 and TRBJ1-2, with D uncertain. This CDR3 is built from 15 residues. Per the germline V gene, CDR1 is MNHNS and CDR2 is SASEGT. V was shortened by 6 bases and J by 8 bases, with 22 bases between the two germline ends. CDR3 sequence (DNA): TGTGCCAGCAGGGACTCGACGGGCTCCTTGGGGGGCTACACCTTC. This gives the protein CASRDSTGSLGGYTF.

This chain links TRBV5-1 with TRBJ2-2; a weak D match, TRBD2 (6 bases). The CDR3 is made up of 16 amino acids. CDR1 is SGHRS, CDR2 YFSETQ, per germline. V lost 0 bases, J lost 5 bases, and 14 bases lay in between. The DNA for the CDR3 is TGCGCCAGCAGCTTGGCCTTGGGAGGTTCTACCGGGGAGCTGTTTTTT. This sequence encodes CASSLALGGSTGELFF.

The chain uses TRBV9 and TRBJ2-3; tentative D call: TRBD1 (5 bases). Trimming left V 3 bases short and J 10 bases short, with 21 bases between. The CDR3 covers 15 residues. CDR1 is SGDLS and CDR2 is YYNGEE in the germline V gene. CDR3 in amino acids: CASSGGSFLVPPQYF. The CDR3 DNA follows: TGTGCCAGCAGCGGGGGCAGTTTCCTCGTCCCCCCGCAGTATTTT.

The chain couples TRBV5-8 to TRBJ2-1; D tentatively reads TRBD1 or TRBD2 (5 bases each). Germline V gene sequence: CDR1 SGHTS, CDR2 YDEGEE. Trimming removed 3 bases from V and 0 bases from J, with 13 bases in between. This CDR3 spans 16 amino acids. The CDR3 DNA is TGTGCCAGCAGCTCGGGACGAGGCGGCTCCTACAATGAGCAGTTCTTC. Protein product: CASSSGRGGSYNEQFF. Variable domain in full (rest from reference TRBV5-8 and TRBJ2-1): EAGVTQSPTHLIKTRGQQATLRCSPISGHTSVYWYQQALGLGLQFLLWYDEGEERNRGNFPPRFSGRQFPNYSSELNVNALELEDSALYLCASSSGRGGSYNEQFFGPGTRLTVL.

The chain joins TRBV27 to TRBJ2-3, with D possibly TRBD2 on 5 matching bases. V lost 8 bases, J lost 0 bases, and 15 bases lay in between. The CDR3 runs 15 residues. Per germline, CDR1 MNHEY and CDR2 SMNVEV (reference sequence). CDR3 coding DNA: TGTGCCAGCCGAGCACGGCGGGCCAGCACAGATACGCAGTATTTT. Translating it yields CASRARRASTDTQYF.

This clone was observed a few times. The chain combines TRBV7-2 with TRBJ2-1; no clear D. Per the germline V gene, CDR1 is SGHTA and CDR2 is FQGNSA. Trimming left V 5 bases short and J 6 bases short, with 11 bases between. The CDR3 contains 13 residues. The CDR3 region is CASSLIKSNEQFF. The CDR3 nucleotides read TGTGCCAGCAGCCTTATCAAATCCAATGAGCAGTTCTTC. Full variable domain (missing parts from reference TRBV7-2 and TRBJ2-1): GAGVSQSPSNKVTEKGKDVELRCDPISGHTALYWYRQSLGQGLEFLIYFQGNSAPDKSGLPSDRFSAERTGGSVSTLTIQRTQQEDSAVYLCASSLIKSNEQFFGPGTRLTVL.

This rearrangement joins TRBV5-1 to TRBJ2-1; D is unresolved. This CDR3 is built from 13 residues. The germline gives CDR1 SGHRS, CDR2 YFSETQ. Trimming pared 4 bases from V and 7 bases from J, leaving 12 bases between. CDR3 sequence (DNA): TGCGCCAGCAGCACCACCTTCGGAAATGAGCAGTTCTTC. It is translated as CASSTTFGNEQFF.

The J gene is TRBJ1-2, the V gene TRBV28, with no clear D. This CDR3 region has 12 residues. Germline CDR1 is MDHEN and CDR2 is SYDVKM. The V gene lost 6 bases and the J gene lost 4 bases, with 9 bases spanning the gap. Here the CDR3 reads CASRSGSYGYTF. The CDR3 bases are TGTGCCAGCAGATCCGGCTCCTATGGCTACACCTTC.